This T cell receptor beta chain comes out of a study of shared clonotypes between healthy human individuals. Study background: Three CD4 naive, three CD4 memory, two CD8 naive and one CD8 memory plate were used per donor.

TCRdb's copy holds only in-frame clones and misses some; the assay was immunoSEQ multiplex PCR. The table shows about 1.1 million clones, with roughly 80% occurring only once. CDR3 length: 11 amino acids. Germline loops: CDR1 MNHNS, CDR2 SASEGT. The V end lost 6 bases, the J end lost 8 bases, and 10 bases lay between the germline ends. This sequence joins TRBV6-1 and TRBJ1-2, with D possibly TRBD1 on 6 matching bases. Input material: memory CD4+ T cells from PBMCs. As to subset: CD45RA-negative fraction. The clonotype originates from a man in his late teens or twenties in good health. Some clones in this sample may be carry-over from other donors' samples. Here the CDR3 DNA reads TGTGCCAGCAGCACCACAGGGGGCTACACCTTC. Its protein product is CASSTTGGYTF.